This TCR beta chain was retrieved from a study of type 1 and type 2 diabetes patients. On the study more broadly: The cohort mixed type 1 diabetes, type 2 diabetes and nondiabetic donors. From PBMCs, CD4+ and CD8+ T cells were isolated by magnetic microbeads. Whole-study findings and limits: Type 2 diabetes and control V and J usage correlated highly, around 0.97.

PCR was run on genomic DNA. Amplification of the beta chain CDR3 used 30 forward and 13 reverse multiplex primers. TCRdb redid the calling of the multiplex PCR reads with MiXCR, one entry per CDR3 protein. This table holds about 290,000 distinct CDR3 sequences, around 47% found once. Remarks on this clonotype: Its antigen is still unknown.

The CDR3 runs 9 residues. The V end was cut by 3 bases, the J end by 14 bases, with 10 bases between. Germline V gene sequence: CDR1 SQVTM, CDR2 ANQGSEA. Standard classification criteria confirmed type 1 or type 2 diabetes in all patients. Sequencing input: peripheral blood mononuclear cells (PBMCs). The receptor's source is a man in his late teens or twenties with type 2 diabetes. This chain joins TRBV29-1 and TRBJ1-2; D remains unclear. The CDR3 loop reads CSVDNQRTF. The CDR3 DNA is TGCAGCGTTGACAATCAGCGGACCTTC.